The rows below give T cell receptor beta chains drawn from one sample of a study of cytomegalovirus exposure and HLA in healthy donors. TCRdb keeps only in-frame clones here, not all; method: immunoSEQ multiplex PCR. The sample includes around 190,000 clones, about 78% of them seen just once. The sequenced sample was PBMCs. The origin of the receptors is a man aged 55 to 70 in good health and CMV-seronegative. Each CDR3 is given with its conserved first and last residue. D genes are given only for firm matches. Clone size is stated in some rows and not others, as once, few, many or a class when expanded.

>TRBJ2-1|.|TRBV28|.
CASSLTHRVNEQFF
TGTGCCAGCAGTTTAACCCACAGGGTCAATGAGCAGTTCTTC
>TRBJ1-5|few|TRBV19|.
CASSIEALSNQPQHF
TGTGCCAGTAGTATAGAGGCCCTTAGCAATCAGCCCCAGCATTTT
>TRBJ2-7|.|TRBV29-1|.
CSALGQDSSYEQYF
TGCAGCGCCCTCGGCCAGGATTCCTCCTACGAGCAGTACTTC
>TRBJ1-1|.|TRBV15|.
CATSRDNMNTEAFF
TGTGCCACCAGCAGAGACAACATGAACACTGAAGCTTTCTTT
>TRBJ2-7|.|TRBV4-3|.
CASSQEGRRGSYEQYF
TGCGCCAGCAGCCAAGAGGGGAGAAGGGGGTCCTACGAGCAGTACTTC
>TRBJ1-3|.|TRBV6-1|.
CARRGGGGNTIYF
TGTGCCAGGAGGGGGGGCGGTGGAAACACCATATATTTT
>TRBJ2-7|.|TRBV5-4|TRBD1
CASSLGQDPYEQYF
TGTGCCAGCAGCCTCGGACAGGACCCCTACGAGCAGTACTTC
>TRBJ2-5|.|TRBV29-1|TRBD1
CSVEQGAGEQYF
TGCAGCGTTGAACAGGGGGCAGGGGAGCAGTACTTC
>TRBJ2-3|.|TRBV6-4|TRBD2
CASSDYPRGARGDDTQYF
TGTGCCAGCAGTGACTATCCCCGGGGGGCGCGGGGGGATGATACGCAGTATTTT
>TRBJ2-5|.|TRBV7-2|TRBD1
CASSLGTGQETQYF
TGTGCCAGCAGCTTAGGGACAGGTCAAGAGACCCAGTACTTC
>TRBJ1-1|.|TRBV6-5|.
CASSYRREVGEAFF
TGTGCCAGCAGTTACCGTAGGGAGGTGGGTGAAGCTTTCTTT
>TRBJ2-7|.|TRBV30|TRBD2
CAWRVAGEQYF
TGTGCCTGGAGGGTAGCGGGTGAGCAGTACTTC
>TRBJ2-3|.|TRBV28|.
CASSSGWTPDTQYF
TGTGCCAGCAGTTCAGGGTGGACCCCAGATACGCAGTATTTT
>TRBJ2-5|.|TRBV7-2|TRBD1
CASKGNPDEGQPFWAQYF
TGTGCCAGCAAGGGCAACCCCGATGAGGGACAGCCCTTTTGGGCCCAGTACTTC
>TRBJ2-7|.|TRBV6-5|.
CATRRARVYEQYF
TGTGCCACCCGAAGGGCCAGGGTCTACGAGCAGTACTTC
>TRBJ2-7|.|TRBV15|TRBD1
CATGDRLIYDIYEQYF
TGTGCCACCGGGGACAGATTAATTTATGACATCTACGAGCAGTACTTC
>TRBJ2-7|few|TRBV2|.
CASSRYGVRGREQYF
TGTGCCAGTAGCCGCTACGGGGTGCGGGGAAGGGAGCAGTACTTC
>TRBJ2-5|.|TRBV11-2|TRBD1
CASSPSGGQETQYF
TGTGCCAGCAGCCCATCAGGGGGCCAAGAGACCCAGTACTTC
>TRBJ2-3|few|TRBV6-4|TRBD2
CASSDLAGGMNTQYF
TGTGCCAGCAGTGACCTAGCGGGGGGCATGAATACGCAGTATTTT
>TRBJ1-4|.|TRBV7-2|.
CASSLVPDLSATNEKLFF
TGTGCCAGCAGCTTAGTCCCCGATCTATCTGCAACTAATGAAAAACTGTTTTTT
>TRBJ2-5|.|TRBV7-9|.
CSSSPSRETQYF
TGTTCCAGCAGCCCCTCCCGAGAGACCCAGTACTTC
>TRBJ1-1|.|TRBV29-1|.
CSSGGTLRGTEAFF
TGCAGCTCTGGGGGCACCCTCAGAGGGACTGAAGCTTTCTTT
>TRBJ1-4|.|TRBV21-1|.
CASSPEQGGDYGTTNEKLFF
TGTGCCAGCAGCCCGGAGCAGGGAGGAGATTACGGGACAACTAATGAAAAACTGTTTTTT
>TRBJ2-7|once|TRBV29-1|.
CSVCRGLPPYEQYF
TGCAGCGTGTGTAGAGGACTACCCCCCTACGAGCAGTACTTC
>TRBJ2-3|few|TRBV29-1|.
CSVELIIGTDTQYF
TGCAGCGTTGAACTTATAATTGGCACAGATACGCAGTATTTT
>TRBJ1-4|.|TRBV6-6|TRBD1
CASSYSTGFGEKLFF
TGTGCCAGCAGTTATTCGACAGGGTTCGGCGAAAAACTGTTTTTT
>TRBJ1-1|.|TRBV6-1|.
CASRATGSRCEAFF
TGTGCCAGCAGGGCGACAGGTAGCAGATGTGAAGCTTTCTTT
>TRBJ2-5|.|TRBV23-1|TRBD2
CASFPSGLAEGRFGTQYF
TGCGCCAGCTTCCCCTCGGGACTAGCGGAGGGGAGGTTCGGGACCCAGTACTTC
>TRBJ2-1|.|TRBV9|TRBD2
CASSVGTGTTTNEQFF
TGTGCCAGCAGCGTAGGGACCGGGACTACAACAAATGAGCAGTTCTTC
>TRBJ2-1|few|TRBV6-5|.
CASSYRRYNEQFF
TGTGCCAGCAGTTATCGGCGGTACAATGAGCAGTTCTTC
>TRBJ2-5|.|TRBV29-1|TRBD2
CSVELMGWGGGGSETQYF
TGCAGCGTTGAGCTCATGGGTTGGGGGGGTGGAGGTTCGGAGACCCAGTACTTC
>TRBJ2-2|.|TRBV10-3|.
CAISRSSNSGTGELFF
TGTGCCATCAGTCGGTCGTCGAACTCGGGCACCGGGGAGCTGTTTTTT
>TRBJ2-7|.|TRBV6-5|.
CASSYQGLAYEQYF
TGTGCCAGCAGTTACCAGGGACTGGCCTACGAGCAGTACTTC
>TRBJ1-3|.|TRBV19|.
CASSFSPRTVSGNTIYF
TGTGCCAGTAGTTTCAGCCCACGGACAGTCTCTGGAAACACCATATATTTT